The 30 T cell receptor beta chains below all came from one sample that was sequenced in a study of cytomegalovirus exposure and HLA in healthy donors (dated by TCRdb to 2017 to 2019). The method behind the library was the immunoSEQ multiplex PCR assay. A mixture of 60 forward primers for TCR Vbeta segments and 13 reverse primers for TCR Jbeta segments was used in the multiplex PCR. Not all clones reach the TCRdb copy of this immuneACCESS table, which keeps in-frame sequences only. Checked studies attribute under half of the gap to unresolved V genes and leave the rest unexplained. This sample has 150,000 to 200,000 clones in its table, and 80% to 85% of those were observed once. Clones ranked in the top ten supply more than 0.9% of the sample. The specimen sequenced was PBMCs. The receptors here all came from a girl aged 2 to 9 in good health and CMV-seropositive.

The chain couples TRBV28 to TRBJ1-3, with a weak D call TRBD1 (5 bases). CDR1 and CDR2 (germline): MDHEN, SYDVKM. The CDR3 contains 17 residues. The ends were cut back, 4 bases at V and 0 bases at J, with 16 bases in the middle. CDR3 bases: TGTGCCAGCAGTTCCCCAGGGACTAAAAACTCTGGAAACACCATATATTTT. Amino acid sequence: CASSSPGTKNSGNTIYF.

The chain combines TRBV4-1 with TRBJ2-1, with TRBD2 identical over 7 bases. Germline values: CDR1 MGHRA, CDR2 YSYEKL. The trim removed 4 bases at V and 7 bases at J, leaving 13 bases unmatched. The CDR3 covers 16 residues. CDR3 residues: CASSLSGLPLGNEQFF. The DNA for the CDR3 is TGCGCCAGCAGCCTGTCGGGACTACCTTTGGGGAATGAGCAGTTCTTC.

This chain links TRBV6-4 with TRBJ2-1; 10 positions match TRBD2. CDR3 length: 15 residues. Per germline, CDR1 MRHNA and CDR2 SNTAGT. With 2 bases clipped from V and 9 bases from J, the junction kept 7 bases outside the gene matches. DNA of the CDR3: TGTGCCAGCAGTGACAAGGCTAGCGGGAGTAGTGAGCAGTTCTTC. Amino acids: CASSDKASGSSEQFF.

The chain links TRBV7-3 to TRBJ2-1; perhaps TRBD2 as D (5 bases). The germline CDR1 and CDR2 sequences are SGHTA and FQGTGA. With 2 bases removed from V and 4 bases from J, the gap between germline ends came to 12 bases. The CDR3 totals 15 residues. As DNA, the CDR3 is TGTGCCAGCAGCTTATTGGCTAGCAGATACAATGAGCAGTTCTTC. As protein: CASSLLASRYNEQFF.

V usage is TRBV5-1 and J usage is TRBJ2-3, with D possibly matching TRBD2 (6 bases). The germline CDR1 and CDR2 sequences are SGHRS and YFSETQ. The CDR3 spans 17 residues. V was trimmed by 0 bases and J by 2 bases, leaving 16 bases between them. The CDR3 DNA follows: TGCGCCAGCAGCTTGGTTTACGATCGGGAGTACACAGATACGCAGTATTTT. Translation gives CASSLVYDREYTDTQYF.

This chain joins TRBV7-3 and TRBJ1-1; D is unresolved. This CDR3 comprises 13 residues. CDR1 is SGHTA and CDR2 is FQGTGA in the germline V gene. V lost 5 bases, J lost 6 bases, and 13 bases lay in between. The DNA for the CDR3 is TGTGCCAGCAGCATTTCGATTCGGGCTGAAGCTTTCTTT. It translates to CASSISIRAEAFF.

V is TRBV15 and J is TRBJ2-1; D not certain. The ends were cut back, 0 bases at V and 4 bases at J, with 13 bases in the middle. There are 16 residues in the CDR3. From germline, CDR1 is LNHNV and CDR2 YYDKDF (reference sequence). In nucleotides, the CDR3 is TGTGCCACCAGCAGAGATCCGGCAGGAAAATACAATGAGCAGTTCTTC. Protein product: CATSRDPAGKYNEQFF.

The chain uses TRBV5-6 and TRBJ1-5; D not resolved. The CDR3 runs 14 residues. Trimming left V 0 bases short and J 2 bases short, with 6 bases between. CDR1 and CDR2 from the germline V gene are SGHDT and YYEEEE. The CDR3 spells CASSLGSGNQPQHF. CDR3 in DNA: TGTGCCAGCAGCTTGGGGTCAGGCAATCAGCCCCAGCATTTT.

The rearrangement uses TRBV7-9 and TRBJ2-3, with 8 bases fitting TRBD1. Trimming cost V 4 bases and J 0 bases; bases outside gene matches: 0. The CDR3 spans 14 residues. Per germline, CDR1 SEHNR and CDR2 FQNEAQ (reference sequence). The CDR3 sequence is CASSWTGSTDTQYF. CDR3 DNA: TGTGCCAGCAGCTGGACAGGGAGCACAGATACGCAGTATTTT.

The J gene is TRBJ1-1, the V gene TRBV10-3; 9 bases are a match to TRBD1. J gave up 7 bases and V 7 bases, and 10 bases lay outside the gene matches. The CDR3 extends over 14 amino acids. Germline V CDR1 and CDR2: ENHRY, SYGVKD. The CDR3 spells CAIIPTGGGDEAFF. CDR3 DNA: TGTGCCATCATCCCGACAGGGGGTGGTGATGAAGCTTTCTTT.

The V call is TRBV19, the J call TRBJ2-7; 13 bases agree with TRBD2. The germline V gene encodes CDR1 LNHDA and CDR2 SQIVND (reference sequence). The trim removed 5 bases at V and 6 bases at J, leaving 7 bases unmatched. The CDR3 length is 15 residues. In DNA, the CDR3 is TGTGCCAGTAGTCCGACTAGCGGGAGGCCGCTCGAGCAGTACTTC. This codes for CASSPTSGRPLEQYF.

V and J are TRBV6-5 and TRBJ2-3, with 9 bases that match TRBD2. The CDR3 contains 16 residues. V shed 4 bases, J shed 4 bases, and the junction held 9 bases outside the gene matches. Germline V gives CDR1 MNHEY, CDR2 SVGAGI. The chain's CDR3 is CASSLMREGLADTQYF. The CDR3 nucleotides are TGTGCCAGCAGTTTGATGCGGGAGGGCTTGGCAGATACGCAGTATTTT.

This rearrangement joins TRBV5-6 to TRBJ2-5; D is perhaps TRBD1 (5 bases). The V end lost 4 bases, the J end lost 5 bases, and 18 bases lay between the germline ends. The germline V gene encodes CDR1 SGHDT and CDR2 YYEEEE. The CDR3 is 15 amino acids. In DNA form, the CDR3 reads TGTGCCAGCAGCCCTCTGGGGCAAGCTTTCGAGACCCAGTACTTC. This translates into CASSPLGQAFETQYF.

J is TRBJ1-3 and V is TRBV7-8; D may be TRBD1 (6 bases). The V end was cut by 10 bases, the J end by 4 bases, with 23 bases between. The germline gives CDR1 SGHVS, CDR2 FQNEAQ. This CDR3 is built from 16 residues. The CDR3 here is CATDLGGGGVGNTIYF. For the CDR3, the DNA is TGTGCCACCGACTTAGGAGGGGGGGGAGTAGGAAACACCATATATTTT.

The chain joins TRBV5-4 to TRBJ2-1; TRBD1 aligns across 8 bases. Trimming took 7 bases from V and 8 from J; bases not matched to a gene: 11. The length of the CDR3 is 14 residues. Germline CDR1 is SGHNT and CDR2 is YYREEE (reference sequence). The CDR3 sequence is CASGAGQGADEQFF. CDR3 nucleotide sequence: TGTGCCAGCGGAGCGGGTCAGGGGGCCGATGAGCAGTTCTTC.

This chain joins TRBV7-2 and TRBJ2-7; 10 positions match TRBD2. Germline V CDR1 and CDR2: SGHTA, FQGNSA. Trimming at V came to 5 bases and at J to 5 bases, leaving 9 bases not matched to a gene. This CDR3 spans 15 amino acids. CDR3 nucleotide sequence: TGTGCCAGCAGCGCCCCTAGCGGGAGTCGGCACGAGCAGTACTTC. This gives the protein CASSAPSGSRHEQYF.

The chain is built from TRBV6-5 and TRBJ2-3, with a possible D match to TRBD2 (5 bases). CDR3 length: 13 residues. In germline, CDR1 is MNHEY, CDR2 SVGAGI. V lost 6 bases and J lost 0, with 7 bases in between. CDR3 protein: CASRGLSTDTQYF. The CDR3 coding sequence is TGTGCCAGCAGAGGACTCAGCACAGATACGCAGTATTTT.

This clone has only one observation. The rearrangement links TRBV27 to TRBJ2-7, with a possible D match to TRBD1 (5 bases). The CDR3 has 15 residues. The germline V gene has CDR1 MNHEY and CDR2 SMNVEV (reference sequence). Trimming pared 2 bases from V and 0 bases from J, leaving 11 bases between. As DNA, the CDR3 is TGTGCCAGCAGTTTACAGGGATATAGCTCCTACGAGCAGTACTTC. This translates into CASSLQGYSSYEQYF.

The genes are TRBV28 and TRBJ2-5, with 8 bases that match TRBD2. The CDR3 has 16 amino acids. Germline trimming cut 2 bases from V and 4 bases from J; bases unmatched to any gene: 9. CDR1 MDHEN and CDR2 SYDVKM come from the germline V gene. In DNA form, the CDR3 reads TGTGCCAGCAGTTTAACTGGCTCCGCGGGAGGAGAGACCCAGTACTTC. This translates into CASSLTGSAGGETQYF.

The CDR3 DNA is TGTGCCAGCAGCTTAATGGACAGGCCTCAAGAGACCCAGTACTTC. It yields the protein CASSLMDRPQETQYF. The chain has TRBV9 and TRBJ2-5, with 7 positions matching TRBD1. The germline V gene encodes CDR1 SGDLS and CDR2 YYNGEE. V dropped 4 bases and J dropped 2; count of bases not matched to a gene: 8. The CDR3 sequence is 15 residues long.

This chain uses TRBV4-2 with TRBJ2-1; possibly TRBD2 for D (6 bases). Trimming pared 5 bases from V and 4 bases from J, leaving 18 bases between. The CDR3 extends over 16 amino acids. Germline CDR1 and CDR2: LGHNA and YNFKEQ. The DNA for the CDR3 is TGTGCCAGCAGCTCCGAATCGGACTACCTATACAATGAGCAGTTCTTC. Its translation: CASSSESDYLYNEQFF.

The chain carries TRBV4-2 and TRBJ2-7; TRBD1 matches at 10 bases. This CDR3 contains 14 residues. Germline CDR1 LGHNA, CDR2 YNFKEQ. J was trimmed by 4 bases and V by 4 bases; bases with no gene match: 4. CDR3 DNA: TGTGCCAGCAGCCCCTGGGGACAGGGGTACGAGCAGTACTTC. Residues: CASSPWGQGYEQYF.

The chain employs TRBV25-1 and TRBJ2-7, with 9 bases aligning to TRBD1. CDR1 MGHDK and CDR2 SYGVNS come from the germline V gene. J was trimmed by 2 bases and V by 8 bases; bases with no gene match: 7. CDR3 size: 14 residues. The CDR3 spells CASEGTGWPYEQYF. The CDR3 DNA sequence: TGTGCCAGCGAGGGGACAGGGTGGCCCTACGAGCAGTACTTC.

The chain is built from TRBV15 and TRBJ2-7, with TRBD1 as a possible D gene (7 bases). V was trimmed by 2 bases and J by 1 base, leaving 15 bases between them. CDR3 length equals 16 residues. Germline CDR1 and CDR2: LNHNV and YYDKDF (reference sequence). The CDR3 loop is CATSRHQSGGSYEQYF. DNA of the CDR3: TGTGCCACCAGCAGACACCAATCAGGGGGGTCCTACGAGCAGTACTTC.

V is TRBV30 and J is TRBJ2-3; 7 bases match TRBD1. The trim removed 5 bases at V and 7 bases at J, leaving 12 bases unmatched. The CDR3 consists of 14 residues. From germline, CDR1 is GTSNPN and CDR2 SVGIG (reference sequence). The CDR3 reads CAWENRDRIHTQYF. CDR3 nucleotides: TGTGCCTGGGAGAATCGGGACAGAATACATACGCAGTATTTT.

This sequence joins TRBV6-4 and TRBJ2-3; tentative D call: TRBD2 (5 bases). Germline CDR1 is MRHNA and CDR2 is SNTAGT. The CDR3 runs to 13 residues. The V and J ends lost 2 bases and 5 bases respectively, with 8 bases between them. CDR3 protein: CASSDGEIDTQYF. CDR3 DNA sequence: TGTGCCAGCAGTGACGGGGAGATAGATACGCAGTATTTT.

The chain couples TRBV9 to TRBJ2-5; 13 bases line up with TRBD2. V lost 2 bases and J lost 5; bases outside the gene matches: 9. Germline CDR1 SGDLS, CDR2 YYNGEE. The CDR3 loop spans 17 amino acids. The CDR3 nucleotides are TGTGCCAGCAGCGTTAGCGGACTAGCGGGAGAGGGGGAGACCCAGTACTTC. It translates to CASSVSGLAGEGETQYF.

This sequence joins TRBV30 and TRBJ1-2; D ambiguous. The CDR3 is made up of 14 amino acids. Trimming took off 2 bases at V and 6 bases at J, with 16 bases between the two ends. Germline values: CDR1 GTSNPN, CDR2 SVGIG (reference sequence). The CDR3 DNA reads as TGTGCCTGGAGTCCTTCGACACTGAGGGATGGCTACACCTTC. Translation gives CAWSPSTLRDGYTF. Combining the CDR3 with reference TRBV30 and TRBJ1-2 gives the whole variable domain SQTIHQWPATLVQPVGSPLSLECTVEGTSNPNLYWYRQAAGRGLQLLFYSVGIGQISSEVPQNLSASRPQDRQFILSSKKLLLSDSGFYLCAWSPSTLRDGYTFGSGTRLTVV.

There are a few counts of this clone. V is TRBV5-1 and J is TRBJ2-1; unclear D gene. CDR3 length equals 16 residues. V was clipped by 1 base and J by 5 bases, with 16 bases between them. Germline loops: CDR1 SGHRS, CDR2 YFSETQ. This CDR3 reads CASSLYGWVKDNEQFF. Here the CDR3 DNA reads TGCGCCAGCAGCTTGTACGGGTGGGTAAAGGACAATGAGCAGTTCTTC.

V is TRBV19 and J is TRBJ1-5, with TRBD1 matching over 9 bases. V gave up 1 base and J gave up 4 bases; unmatched junction bases: 2. Germline CDR1 and CDR2: LNHDA and SQIVND (reference sequence). The CDR3 extends over 15 amino acids. As DNA, the CDR3 is TGTGCCAGTAGTATAGCCGGACAGGGGAATCAGCCCCAGCATTTT. Its translation is CASSIAGQGNQPQHF.